Below, one TCR beta chain is given with its context. Its specific antigen is unknown. Base qualities are not at hand, and no much larger clone is one base apart. The library was made by the immunoSEQ multiplex PCR assay. For the multiplex PCR, a mixture combining 60 forward primers for TCR Vbeta segments and 13 reverse primers for TCR Jbeta segments was used. A multiplex PCR assay on genomic DNA amplified the CDR3 region of rearranged TCR beta genes. On the Illumina HiSeq System, the amplified TCR beta libraries were sequenced as 87-base-pair reads. The original methods were these. In a later analysis, approximately 74 million unique TCR beta chains were counted across the roughly 670 repertoires, and roughly 10 million of these chains were shared by at least two donors. A nearest-neighbor algorithm error-corrected the raw reads and collapsed the reads into unique sequences, merging closely related sequences to remove PCR and sequencing errors. To assign V, D and J gene segments, CDR3 sequences were aligned to IMGT reference sequences. Each retained sequence needed at least a six-nucleotide match to both a V gene segment and a J gene segment. Rearrangements were called productive when the CDR3 lacked stop codons and stayed in frame with V and J; all others were non-productive. Following IMGT convention, CDR3 was defined as the stretch from the second conserved V-encoded cysteine to the conserved J-encoded phenylalanine. The earlier analysis of fewer than 750 of the donors excluded sequences that lacked an unambiguous match to a single V gene segment. An earlier analysis of a few hundred of the donors called V segments functional above 56.7% productive rearrangements and segregating when the between-donor standard deviation exceeded 5%. A statistical classification framework was developed to diagnose cytomegalovirus status using the catalog of TCR beta chain sequences. In a later analysis, TCR nucleotide sequences were compared against IMGT/GENE-DB human TR gene sequences so that V and J genes could be assigned. The TCRdist pipeline was used in a later analysis to assign CDR3 sequences and most-parsimonious VDJ recombination scenarios. In a later analysis, every TCR beta chain was defined by the combination of its CDR3 amino acid sequence and its V-gene family, and reads without a unique V-gene family were dropped. In a later analysis, approximately 590 highly shared, low-generation-probability nucleotide sequences were removed to address suspected cross-contamination and a sequencing artifact. In a later analysis, a clonal expansion index for each public chain was calculated from normalized within-repertoire ranks of inferred template counts. Generation probabilities in a later analysis came from a VDJ recombination model fitted to out-of-frame rearrangements, and those results were checked against IGoR. A later analysis scored TCR-TCR, TCR-HLA and TCR-CMV co-occurrence with hypergeometric tests, applying a repertoire-size bias correction to TCR pairs. False discovery rates were estimated in a later analysis by permuting HLA or CMV assignments 20 times. In a later analysis, co-occurring TCRs were grouped with DBSCAN, and TCRdist sequence similarity was added when clustering was performed within HLA-allele-positive subsets. Repertoires with fewer than 30,000 or more than 120,000 public chains, plus five repertoires with anomalous nucleotide sharing, were excluded from co-occurrence clustering. The source is immuneACCESS, and TCRdb retained only in-frame sequences with V and J called. Part of the clones is not carried over; for the studies checked, unresolved V genes explain less than half of this, and the remainder is unexplained. The V and J calls and clone size are taken from that table; D and trimming were inferred from the DNA. The sample has some 170,000 clones on record, about four fifths of them singletons. The ten largest clones add up to roughly 4.9% of the sample.

This record comes from a study of cytomegalovirus exposure and HLA in healthy donors (dated 2017 in TCRdb). Looking at the study overall: According to an earlier analysis of a few hundred of the donors, about 190 million T cells yielded approximately 120 million unique TCR beta sequences and approximately 280 Gb of sequence data. An early release covering 550 to 700 HLA-typed donors comprised about 300 gigabases of sequencing data and 85 million or so unique TCR sequences. Of the roughly 400 genotyped donors, 70% to 90% were placed in the genetic ancestry cluster associated with self-reported Caucasian donors. The study aimed to test whether cataloging public T cell receptors could reveal signatures of past pathogen exposure. The T cell repertoires of under 700 subjects were profiled by immunosequencing and related to cytomegalovirus serostatus. Along with the approximately 670-subject first cohort, a separate validation cohort of about 110 different subjects was used. To predict cytomegalovirus infection status, the study combined high-throughput TCR immunosequencing, statistical association of individual TCRs with disease status, and machine learning. In a later analysis, previously published TCR beta repertoires from more than 500 donors were re-analyzed and high-resolution HLA genotyping was added so that TCR occurrence patterns could be studied. Rather than using new phenotypic data, the later analysis identified candidate immune exposures from TCR beta sequences and from how often those sequences occurred across donors. An earlier analysis of around 640 of the donors used high-throughput TCR beta sequencing to judge whether each TCR beta V gene segment behaved as functional or pseudogenic. Donor age, sex, ethnicity and CMV serostatus were compiled together with the repertoire data. Genome-wide SNP genotypes for about three fifths of the roughly 670 donors were used in a later genetic analysis, which treated that subset as a discovery cohort. Every discovery cohort repertoire had been produced on one sequencing platform. HLA typing included class I and class II loci at four-digit resolution. The number of typed donors differed by locus: roughly 629-640 for A, B, C, DRB1 and DQB1; 522 for DQA1; some 610 for DPA1; and about 450 for DPB1. A handful of DR-DQ haplotypes were treated as single units for association and clustering because of strong linkage in the cohort. Among roughly 400 genotyped donors of the cohort, an average of about 240,000 unique TCR beta nucleotide sequences were sequenced per donor, roughly 20% of them non-productive.

Beyond this particular receptor, the publication reports: In an earlier analysis of approximately 590 of the donors, most TCR beta V segments appeared in productive rearrangements about 87% or about 30% of the time, broadly matching IMGT annotations. The sequencing pipeline was judged likely to have produced a cluster of highly shared sequence variants as a technical artifact. Linkage disequilibrium might explain the correlated functional status among segregating V segments, but an unknown experimental factor could not be excluded. Specific HLA alleles were associated with 18,000 or so TCR beta sequences at a false discovery rate of 0.05 in a later analysis. In this cohort, only TCR beta chains were sequenced, and detectable features were limited by the absence of alpha or paired-chain data. In a later analysis, HLA-associated TCR beta chains showed more clonal expansion and lower generation probabilities than non-associated chains that were equally common. In vitro tests confirmed that a few of the cytomegalovirus-associated TCR beta chains recognize cytomegalovirus antigens. The study gave a list of under 200 TCR beta chains associated with cytomegalovirus. It was suggested by the authors that the approach could potentially be generalized to other disease states and immunological phenotypes. Because some donors lacked HLA typing at each locus, the association tests relied only on the typed subset. Some IMGT-functional V segments, including TRBV6-2 and TRBV6-3, could not be distinguished by the 87-base-pair reads and were therefore excluded. In a later analysis, the rate of TCR association differed among HLA loci, with DRB1 alleles having the most associated TCRs and HLA-C alleles having the fewest. The earlier analysis of some 560 of the donors excluded some 15 rarely observed V segments, including chromosome 9 orphons, because counts were too low. A later analysis found that most CMV-associated TCR beta chains appeared HLA-restricted, with HLA associations seemingly driven largely by CMV exposure. In both the original and validation cohorts, the classifier was reported to diagnose cytomegalovirus status with high specificity and sensitivity. According to a later analysis, parvovirus B19, influenza, CMV and Epstein-Barr virus appeared linked to several top co-occurrence clusters. In a later genetic analysis, a missense DCLRE1C variant was associated with V-gene and J-gene trimming of TCR beta chains, and the association was replicated in an independent cohort. A further reported finding was that TCR beta sequences accurately predicted the HLA-A and HLA-B alleles for most subjects in the first cohort. A later genetic analysis reported fewer N-insertions in productive TCRs among donors in an Asian-associated ancestry cluster than the approximately 700-donor mean. Most TCR sequences were observed very rarely across donors, whereas some public TCRs were present in many individuals. Assigning TCR associations to individual alleles was difficult when HLA alleles, especially DR and DQ, strongly co-occurred. Immune exposure information for the cohort was limited to CMV serostatus. Sequencing depth was assumed to be roughly uniform across donors in the presence/absence analyses, though that assumption may not hold.

V ends up 4 bases short and J 4 bases short, with an unmatched junction base count of 11. The CDR3 runs 16 residues from the cysteine to the phenylalanine. The retained sequence is limited to the CDR3, 48 bases, with the frame set at the first base. Reading the germline V gene (reference sequence) gives CDR1 SEHNR and CDR2 FQNEAQ. In total, approximately 700 healthy bone marrow donors made up the cohort. Cohort members were all nominally healthy when sampled, although unrecorded immune exposures were likely present. The donor was CMV seropositive and was included in the group of approximately 310 seropositive cohort members. A peripheral blood sample was collected from each donor, and TCR beta sequencing was performed on peripheral blood mononuclear cells. The Qiagen DNeasy Blood Extraction Kit was used to extract genomic DNA from the blood cell samples.

The sequence was collected from a woman in her late teens or twenties in good health and CMV-seropositive. The rearranged segments are TRBV7-9 and TRBJ2-5; 8 junctional bases match TRBD1. The sequenced sample was PBMCs. The CDR3 corresponds to CASSSYEEDRGETQYF. The nucleotide sequence is TGTGCCAGCAGCTCCTATGAAGAAGACAGGGGAGAGACCCAGTACTTC.